Here is one T cell receptor beta chain with its context. Its antigen remains unknown. The V and J ends lost 1 base and 10 bases respectively, with 20 bases between them. Germline V gene data show CDR1 as SGHDN and CDR2 as FVKESK. This CDR3 has 16 residues. This record belongs to a study of siplizumab effects on memory and regulatory T cells. Assaying covered approximately 10^5 TCR templates per sample. Clones were sequenced by immunoSEQ multiplex PCR, and TCRdb holds only the in-frame ones, with some missing. Of 70,000 or so clones listed, roughly nine tenths were seen once; the top ten hold approximately 29%. Findings and caveats of the study: Both greater diversity than memory cells and a major contribution to the alloresponse seemed to characterize naive T cells. Mean Treg-derived proportions of mappable alloreactive CD4+ clones were less than 75% for siplizumab and 26.9% for controls.

The clonotype originates from a human donor in good health. Sequencing used CD8+ T cells sorted from blood. This chain uses TRBV14 with TRBJ2-1; the D gene is possibly TRBD2 (6 bases). CDR3: CASSQGLGRITFEQFF. The CDR3 nucleotides are TGTGCCAGCAGCCAAGGACTAGGGAGGATCACATTCGAGCAGTTCTTC.